Detailed here is one TCR beta chain. Antigen specificity is unknown. The sample comes from a study of beta chain features in type 1 diabetes. The study's findings and limits: The study found fewer insertions and more deletions at VDJ junctions in type 1 diabetes patients. Among all four CD4+ subsets, Type 1 diabetes patients had TCRB CDR3s that were moderately but significantly shorter. Possible PCR preference for shorter templates applied equally to patients and controls. Cells that show high TCR expression could be over-represented by cDNA sequencing.

The study reverse transcribed the entire isolated RNA, so it sequenced expressed TCRB transcripts. Measured with immunoSEQ multiplex PCR; TCRdb has only the in-frame clones, and not every one. In the table there are under 900,000 clones, 15% to 20% of which are singletons. Germline V gene data show CDR1 as SQVTM and CDR2 as ANQGSEA. The CDR3 has 12 amino acids. The V segment lost 7 bases and the J segment 6 bases; nucleotides outside the gene matches: 5. The receptor was isolated from a woman younger than 30 in good health. The chain links TRBV29-1 to TRBJ1-2, with 10 bases identical to TRBD1. The sequencing input was naive CD4+ T cells from blood. The DNA for the CDR3 is TGCAGCGCTCTGGACAGGGGGAATGGCTACACCTTC. This codes for CSALDRGNGYTF.